The 17 T cell receptor beta chains listed next were all sequenced from one sample in a study of read filtering for tumor transcriptome and immune sequencing. Molecular barcoded adaptors covering alpha/delta and beta/gamma chains were used on approximately 400 ng RNA. From the reads, TCRdb called clonotypes with MiXCR, one entry per CDR3 protein. The sample yields approximately 150,000 distinct CDR3 sequences, about 13% seen once. Sequencing was done on a sample of a population of CD138-negative cells sorted from bone marrow. All receptors come from a donor at least 40 years old with multiple myeloma.

This clonotype was found many times. The V call is TRBV18, the J call TRBJ1-1; D remains ambiguous. The V gene's germline CDR1 is KGHSH and CDR2 LQKENI. V lost 3 bases to trimming and J lost 1 base, with 9 bases between them. This CDR3 is built from 14 residues. CDR3 DNA sequence: TGTGCCAGCTCACCGGCTGGACGGAACACTGAAGCTTTCTTT. It translates to CASSPAGRNTEAFF.

Only a few counts were recorded for this clonotype. V gene TRBV12-3 or TRBV12-4 combines with J gene TRBJ2-1; 8 bases match TRBD1. J gave up 1 base and V 4 bases, and 3 bases lay outside the gene matches. This CDR3 has 15 residues. CDR3 DNA sequence: TGTGCCAGCAGTTCCCGGGACAGGTCCTACAATGAGCAGTTCTTC. It yields the protein CASSSRDRSYNEQFF.

This clonotype came up many times. The CDR3 bases are TGTGCCAGCAGTGAAAGGGGGGGGGACCGCACAGATACGCAGTATTTT. Its translation: CASSERGGDRTDTQYF. The chain employs TRBV2 and TRBJ2-3; possibly TRBD2 for D (7 bases). The CDR3 has 16 residues. The germline CDR1 and CDR2 sequences are SNHLY and FYNNEI. V was clipped by 2 bases and J by 1 base, with 13 bases between them.

This clonotype occurred many times. The chain joins TRBV19 to TRBJ1-5; weak D call: TRBD1 (5 bases). CDR1 and CDR2 from the germline V gene are LNHDA and SQIVND (reference sequence). This CDR3 spans 15 amino acids. V gave up 4 bases and J gave up 0 bases, with 10 bases separating them. The DNA for the CDR3 is TGTGCCAGTAGTAGTCCGACAGATAGCAATCAGCCCCAGCATTTT. Its protein product is CASSSPTDSNQPQHF.

This clonotype was found many times. The chain links TRBV12-3 or TRBV12-4 to TRBJ2-7; 8 bases match TRBD2. V shed 10 bases, J shed 5 bases, and the junction held 16 bases outside the gene matches. CDR3 length equals 15 residues. CDR3 sequence reads: CATTRGAGAFHEQYF. The CDR3 nucleotides read TGTGCCACCACAAGGGGAGCGGGGGCATTTCACGAGCAGTACTTC.

This clonotype was recorded at least ten times. The V gene is TRBV10-3, the J gene TRBJ2-3, with 9 bases fitting TRBD2. With V trimmed by 3 bases and J by 0 bases, 7 bases remained unmatched. The CDR3 has 17 amino acids. Germline CDR1 ENHRY, CDR2 SYGVKD. CDR3 sequence: CAISEAGTSRSTDTQYF. In DNA, the CDR3 is TGTGCCATCAGTGAAGCCGGGACTAGCAGGAGCACAGATACGCAGTATTTT.

This clonotype was detected ten times or more. This chain joins TRBV12-3 or TRBV12-4 and TRBJ2-1, with 9 bases fitting TRBD1. V gave up 8 bases and J gave up 9 bases; unmatched junction bases: 8. The CDR3 runs to 13 residues. The CDR3 loop is CASRGTGWGEQFF. Here the CDR3 DNA reads TGTGCCAGCCGTGGGACAGGGTGGGGTGAGCAGTTCTTC.

This clonotype occurred many times. In DNA form, the CDR3 reads TGTGCCATCAGTGAGTCGGGACTAGCGGATCTTTCCTACGAGCAGTACTTC. Translation: CAISESGLADLSYEQYF. The chain is built from TRBV10-3 and TRBJ2-7, with 11 bases identical to TRBD2. Trimming removed 0 bases from V and 1 base from J; junction bases left unmatched: 5. The germline V gene encodes CDR1 ENHRY and CDR2 SYGVKD. This CDR3 spans 17 amino acids.

This clonotype was detected ten times or more. CDR3 sequence: CASAGTGSTDTQYF. The CDR3 DNA is TGTGCCAGCGCCGGGACAGGGAGCACAGATACGCAGTATTTT. The V gene is TRBV6-4, the J gene TRBJ2-3; 9 bases align to TRBD1. Germline V gene lookup returns CDR1 MRHNA and CDR2 SNTAGT. The junction had 3 bases not matched to a gene; V was cut back by 8 bases and J by 0 bases. This CDR3 has 14 residues.

This clonotype was counted only a few times. The chain uses TRBV6-5 and TRBJ2-3; D not resolved. In germline, CDR1 is MNHEY, CDR2 SVGAGI. The CDR3 length is 14 residues. V lost 7 bases, J lost 4 bases, and 15 bases lay in between. The CDR3 loop reads CASTRLVVADTQYF. CDR3 sequence (DNA): TGTGCCAGCACCAGGCTGGTTGTCGCAGATACGCAGTATTTT.

This clonotype was detected many times. This chain uses TRBV7-8 with TRBJ2-5; maybe TRBD1 (6 bases). CDR1 is SGHVS, CDR2 FQNEAQ, per germline. The germline V and J ends were trimmed by 4 bases and 2 bases, with 8 bases remaining between them. This CDR3 has 13 residues. The CDR3 DNA sequence: TGTGCCAGCAGCTGGGGGCCGCAAGAGACCCAGTACTTC. Translation gives CASSWGPQETQYF.

This clonotype has a count of ten or more. The rearrangement uses TRBV20-1 and TRBJ1-1, with TRBD1 as a possible D gene (5 bases). The V and J ends lost 5 bases and 1 base respectively, with 11 bases between them. This CDR3 has 13 amino acids. Germline V CDR1 and CDR2: DFQATT, SNEGSKA (reference sequence). The CDR3 nucleotides are TGCAGTGCTCGAAGGGACCCGAACACTGAAGCTTTCTTT. Translation: CSARRDPNTEAFF.

This clonotype was picked up many times. V usage is TRBV6-5 and J usage is TRBJ2-2, with D uncertain. Trimming pared 4 bases from V and 2 bases from J, leaving 8 bases between. Germline lookup yields CDR1 MNHEY and CDR2 SVGAGI. The CDR3 covers 14 residues. The CDR3 protein is CASSSNRNTGELFF. The CDR3 region has the DNA TGTGCCAGCAGTTCTAACAGAAACACCGGGGAGCTGTTTTTT.

This clonotype was observed at least ten times. The chain uses TRBV7-9 and TRBJ2-7; D not certain. Trimming removed 5 bases from V and 0 bases from J, with 17 bases in between. Germline CDR1 reads SEHNR; CDR2 reads FQNEAQ (reference sequence). The CDR3 contains 16 residues. The CDR3 sequence is CASSHHKERGSYEQYF. DNA of the CDR3: TGTGCCAGCAGCCACCACAAGGAACGCGGCTCCTACGAGCAGTACTTC.

This clonotype has a handful of counts. The chain carries TRBV6-2 or TRBV6-3 and TRBJ1-2; the D gene is possibly TRBD1 (6 bases). CDR1 is MNHEY and CDR2 is SVGEGT in the germline V gene. This CDR3 has 15 amino acids. V lost 7 bases and J 3 bases, leaving 18 bases between the germline ends. CDR3 in amino acids: CASNHHTTGHYGYTF. CDR3 nucleotide sequence: TGTGCCAGCAATCACCATACGACAGGACACTATGGCTACACCTTC.

This clonotype was recorded many times. CDR3 coding DNA: TGTGCCAGCAGCGCTAGACTGAACAATGAGCAGTTCTTC. It translates to CASSARLNNEQFF. V is TRBV9 and J is TRBJ2-1, with D unresolved. The CDR3 is 13 amino acids. Between the trimmed V and J ends, which lost 3 bases and 5 bases, there was a span of 9 bases. Germline V gives CDR1 SGDLS, CDR2 YYNGEE.

As concerns this clonotype: A much larger clone differs by one base, so this may be a read error. V and J are TRBV11-3 and TRBJ2-3, with 7 bases that match TRBD2. Looked up from germline, CDR1 is SGHNT and CDR2 is YENEEA. This CDR3 spans 14 amino acids. CDR3 coding DNA: TGTGCCAGCAGCCTTCGACTAGCTGGAGATACGGAGTATTTT. It yields the protein CASSLRLAGDTEYF.